This T cell receptor (beta chain) was documented in a study of blood T cell repertoires in COVID-19 (dated by TCRdb to between 2020 and 2021). Regarding the complete study: Collaborator samples came from the United States, Italy and Spain and covered acute and convalescent phases of COVID-19. Where HLA class I and class II types were available, the types were taken from metadata supplied by the sample provider, not from assay-based typing. The repertoires were made available in a free public database intended to serve as a resource for research on the immune response to SARS-CoV-2. Deeply sampled blood TCRbeta repertoires from subjects exposed to, actively infected with, or recovered from COVID-19 were included in the dataset. The prospective study material was composed of cDNA or gDNA derived from T cells, B-cell-depleted T cells, or PBMCs. Sample metadata almost always included a de-identified subject ID, COVID-19 status, age in years and sex. Samples came from the ongoing ImmuneRACE study (first 160 participants) plus 1,254 subjects from 6 global collaborators. The paper's findings and limits, for the study overall: Clinical and demographic metadata were provided uncurated, with the amount varying by source and participant.

TCRbeta CDR3 regions were amplified from genomic DNA using the immunoSEQ Assay, a bias-controlled multiplex PCR. The published analysis was carried out like this. Nucleated cell counts per sample were estimated from amplification of reference gene primers within the assay. To quantify the absolute abundance of each unique TCRbeta CDR3 rearrangement, sequence reads were collapsed and filtered. For each sample, productive Simpson clonality was calculated as the square root of Simpson's diversity index over productive rearrangements. The table comes from immuneACCESS by way of TCRdb, which keeps in-frame sequences with V and J called. Part of the clones is missing from these tables; in studies checked, under half for an unresolved V gene and the rest for unknown reasons. V and J calls and clone size are copied from that table; D and trimming were computed from the DNA. Here the sample has about 280,000 clones; about 89% occur a single time. The ten largest clones represent around 8.8% of the sample.

Deletion took 1 base off V and 6 bases off J, with a span of 3 bases between the germline ends. CDR1 and CDR2, per the germline V gene (reference sequence), are LNHNV and YYDKDF. The CDR3 runs 11 residues from the cysteine to the phenylalanine. Solely the CDR3 DNA is kept, with 33 bases framed from the first base. On this clone: Its antigen is currently not known. Base qualities are not recorded, but no much larger clone differs from it by a single base.

Each collaborating institution followed its own protocols to collect whole blood in K2EDTA tubes. Collaborator samples were shipped for TCRbeta analysis as frozen whole blood, isolated PBMCs, or DNA extracted from either sample type. This TCR was sampled from a man in his forties with active or convalescent COVID-19. The sample taken for sequencing was peripheral blood. The V and J segments used are TRBV15 and TRBJ1-1; there is no confident call for the D gene. CDR3 region: CATSRGPEAFF. The DNA reads TGTGCCACCAGCAGAGGGCCTGAAGCTTTCTTT.